This TCR beta chain stems from a study of lymphopenia after photon versus proton radiotherapy. Method: immunoSEQ multiplex PCR; TCRdb's copy keeps in-frame clones and lacks some. Of tens of thousands of clones in the sample, more than 90% are singletons; the top ten hold less than 0.9%. Note on this clone: Antigen: not known.

Germline loops: CDR1 MRHNA, CDR2 SNTAGT. The CDR3 runs to 13 residues. V was trimmed by 1 base and J by 8 bases, leaving 11 bases between them. Overall study findings and caveats: A bigger post-nadir fall in TCR diversity correlated inversely with survival time in deceased patients.

The sequences come from peripheral blood, collected from a patient treated with photon-based radiotherapy. The sequence was collected from a woman between 45 and 60 years old with cholangiocarcinoma. The chain uses TRBV6-4 and TRBJ1-2; D call uncertain. CDR3 nucleotides: TGTGCCAGCAGTGACTACCGGACCCCCGGCTACACCTTC. Amino acids: CASSDYRTPGYTF.